These 21 T cell receptor beta chains were sequenced from one sample in a study of T cells in Graves' hyperthyroidism and ophthalmopathy (dated by TCRdb to about 2019). Receptor amplification or capture employed multiplex PCR. These reads were obtained on an Illumina HiSeq 2000. TCR beta CDR3 regions were amplified from RNA transcripts. The TCR CDR3 was subjected to a first round of RT-PCR using the HTBI primer set and the Qiagen OneStep RT-PCR kit. TCRdb handled the public reads itself, with Q25 trimming in fastp and clone calling in MiXCR, and kept productive beta chains. Merged by CDR3 protein, the rows form single entries marked with the most common genes and DNA. The sample includes fewer than 800,000 distinct CDR3 sequences, with about a sixth observed a single time. The ten top clones hold approximately 8% of the sample. The sample consisted of blood. These receptors were taken from a man aged 18 to 29 with Graves' hyperthyroidism.

CDR3 bases: TGTGCCATTCGAGCGGGGCAGGGGGACAATGAGCAGTTCTTC. Its protein product is CAIRAGQGDNEQFF. V and J are TRBV7-9 and TRBJ2-1, with D perhaps being TRBD1 or TRBD2 (7 bases each). Deletions cut 10 bases from V and 5 bases from J, with 18 bases between. Germline CDR1 SEHNR, CDR2 FQNEAQ (reference sequence). The CDR3 is 14 residues long.

This clonotype was counted only a few times. This sequence joins TRBV7-3 and TRBJ2-7; either TRBD1 or TRBD2 may fit D (6 bases each). The germline gives CDR1 SGHTA, CDR2 FQGTGA. Trimming removed 6 bases at V and 4 bases at J, with 22 bases between. The CDR3 sequence is 16 residues long. CDR3 amino acids: CASRPVGGTVVYEQYF. For the CDR3, the DNA is TGTGCCAGCAGGCCGGTAGGGGGGACTGTTGTGTACGAGCAGTACTTC.

There are many counts of this clonotype. The gene calls are TRBV30 and TRBJ2-1; D possibly matches TRBD1 or TRBD2 (5 bases each). CDR1 is GTSNPN and CDR2 is SVGIG in the germline V gene (reference sequence). This CDR3 contains 11 residues. V was pared by 4 bases and J by 7 bases, with 8 bases between. CDR3 in amino acids: CAWTEGNEQFF. The CDR3 bases are TGTGCCTGGACAGAGGGGAATGAGCAGTTCTTC.

This clonotype was observed a handful of times. The chain joins TRBV15 to TRBJ2-1; D gene unclear. Trimming took 0 bases from V and 6 from J, leaving 9 bases between them. The CDR3 totals 14 residues. The germline V gene encodes CDR1 LNHNV and CDR2 YYDKDF (reference sequence). Here the CDR3 reads CATSRDMGFNEQFF. CDR3 in DNA: TGTGCCACCAGCAGAGATATGGGGTTCAATGAGCAGTTCTTC.

The chain uses TRBV9 and TRBJ1-6; weak D call: TRBD1 (5 bases). CDR1 and CDR2 (germline): SGDLS, YYNGEE. V lost 0 bases to trimming and J lost 8 bases, with 15 bases between them. The CDR3 totals 16 residues. The CDR3 DNA reads as TGTGCCAGCAGCGTAGTCGGACACCCTGGGGATTCACCCCTCCACTTT. Protein sequence: CASSVVGHPGDSPLHF.

This rearrangement joins TRBV7-2 to TRBJ1-2, with D unclear. Germline V CDR1 and CDR2: SGHTA, FQGNSA. The length of the CDR3 is 12 residues. The V gene lost 4 bases and the J gene lost 7 bases, with 10 bases spanning the gap. DNA for the CDR3: TGTGCCAGCAGCTCATCCTTCTCTGGCTACACCTTC. Amino acids: CASSSSFSGYTF.

This clonotype was seen a single time. This sequence joins TRBV28 and TRBJ2-3; D is undetermined. In germline, CDR1 is MDHEN, CDR2 SYDVKM. Trimming left V 5 bases short and J 1 base short, with 16 bases between. The CDR3 is 16 residues long. CDR3 residues: CASSPRTLVGTDTQYF. The CDR3 DNA follows: TGTGCCAGCAGTCCTCGGACCCTTGTGGGCACAGATACGCAGTATTTT.

The chain links TRBV20-1 to TRBJ1-3; no clear D. The CDR3 totals 13 residues. V was clipped by 6 bases and J by 7 bases, with 16 bases between them. In germline, CDR1 is DFQATT, CDR2 SNEGSKA (reference sequence). The CDR3 sequence is CSATNPRRNTIYF. The CDR3 nucleotides read TGCAGTGCGACCAACCCTAGGCGGAACACCATATATTTT.

This chain connects TRBV24-1 to TRBJ2-1; no definite D call. V dropped 2 bases and J dropped 7 bases, with 11 bases sitting between them. CDR1 and CDR2 from the germline V gene are KGHDR and SFDVKD. CDR3 length equals 14 residues. CDR3 in amino acids: CATSDSTPVNEQFF. CDR3 DNA: TGTGCCACCAGTGATTCGACCCCGGTAAATGAGCAGTTCTTC.

V usage is TRBV4-1 and J usage is TRBJ2-3; 7 bases align to TRBD1. J was trimmed by 5 bases and V by 4 bases; bases with no gene match: 6. The CDR3 loop spans 14 amino acids. In germline, CDR1 is MGHRA, CDR2 YSYEKL. CDR3 nucleotides: TGCGCCAGCAGCCTGCAGGGGGAAGTAGATACGCAGTATTTT. It specifies CASSLQGEVDTQYF.

The chain has TRBV6-1 and TRBJ2-1; D may be TRBD2 (6 bases). CDR3 length: 13 residues. Germline assignment: CDR1 MNHNS and CDR2 SASEGT. Trimming removed 7 bases from V and 9 bases from J, with 16 bases in between. CDR3 DNA sequence: TGTGCCAGCACGGGGGATTTATTGGGTGAGCAGTTCTTC. Protein product: CASTGDLLGEQFF.

This clonotype was observed many times. The CDR3 here is CASSLRKNEQFF. CDR3 DNA: TGTGCCAGCAGCTTAAGGAAAAATGAGCAGTTCTTC. This chain uses TRBV11-2 with TRBJ2-1; D is unresolved. Trimming cost V 2 bases and J 7 bases, with 6 bases left between them. Per germline, CDR1 SGHAT and CDR2 FQNNGV. The length of the CDR3 is 12 residues.

Many counts were recorded for this clonotype. The chain combines TRBV6-1 with TRBJ2-5; D perhaps matches TRBD2 (6 bases). Germline CDR1 is MNHNS and CDR2 is SASEGT. The CDR3 consists of 16 residues. The V end lost 6 bases, the J end lost 1 base, and 18 bases lay between the germline ends. The CDR3, as DNA: TGTGCCAGCAGCCCAAGGACTACCAGTAGCCAAGAGACCCAGTACTTC. This sequence encodes CASSPRTTSSQETQYF.

The chain is built from TRBV19 and TRBJ2-2; D is unresolved. V was trimmed by 4 bases and J by 6 bases, leaving 15 bases between them. Germline loops: CDR1 LNHDA, CDR2 SQIVND (reference sequence). The CDR3 is 15 amino acids. The DNA of the CDR3 is TGTGCCAGTAGTAGGGAAAGCATGTCCTCCGGGGAGCTGTTTTTT. It specifies CASSRESMSSGELFF.

V is TRBV6-2 or TRBV6-3 and J is TRBJ2-2, with 7 bases aligning to TRBD2. The CDR3 sequence is 15 residues long. V was clipped by 8 bases and J by 4 bases; unmatched bases: 10. In germline, CDR1 is MNHEY, CDR2 SVGEGT. The chain's CDR3 is CASLEASGVTGELFF. Written as DNA, the CDR3 is TGTGCCAGCCTGGAGGCTAGCGGAGTCACCGGGGAGCTGTTTTTT.

There are a few counts of this clonotype. The V and J genes are TRBV20-1 and TRBJ1-6; D not resolved. CDR3 length: 14 amino acids. Germline assignment: CDR1 DFQATT and CDR2 SNEGSKA (reference sequence). Between the trimmed V and J ends, which lost 5 bases and 7 bases, there was a span of 15 bases. The CDR3 DNA follows: TGCAGTGCTCCCTTCCGGGAGTCAAATTCACCCCTCCACTTT. It translates to CSAPFRESNSPLHF.

This clonotype was recorded many times. V is TRBV7-9 and J is TRBJ1-1, with D maybe TRBD1 (5 bases). Trimming took off 2 bases at V and 4 bases at J, with 14 bases between the two ends. Germline V gene lookup returns CDR1 SEHNR and CDR2 FQNEAQ (reference sequence). The CDR3 is 15 residues long. CDR3 sequence reads: CASSLIGGEVTEAFF. CDR3 DNA sequence: TGTGCCAGCAGCTTAATCGGAGGGGAGGTCACTGAAGCTTTCTTT. Variable domain in full (rest from reference TRBV7-9 and TRBJ1-1): DTGVSQNPRHKITKRGQNVTFRCDPISEHNRLYWYRQTLGQGPEFLTYFQNEAQLEKSRLLSDRFSAERPKGSFSTLEIQRTEQGDSAMYLCASSLIGGEVTEAFFGQGTRLTVV.

This clonotype was picked up many times. This rearrangement joins TRBV20-1 to TRBJ2-7, with 7 bases identical to TRBD2. CDR1 is DFQATT and CDR2 is SNEGSKA in the germline V gene (reference sequence). The V gene end was trimmed by 0 bases and the J gene end by 3 bases; junction bases not matched to a gene: 5. The length of the CDR3 is 14 residues. The chain's CDR3 is CSARDRREGYEQYF. CDR3 coding DNA: TGCAGTGCTAGAGATCGGAGGGAGGGCTACGAGCAGTACTTC.

This chain links TRBV24-1 with TRBJ2-1; unclear D gene. The V gene's germline CDR1 is KGHDR and CDR2 SFDVKD. Trimming took off 9 bases at V and 9 bases at J, with 11 bases between the two ends. The CDR3 spans 11 residues. The CDR3 loop reads CATGVGGEQFF. CDR3 coding DNA: TGTGCCACCGGGGTGGGTGGTGAGCAGTTCTTC.

CDR3 nucleotide sequence: TGTGCCATCACCGTAGACAGGGCGAGTAGGGAGCAGTACTTC. This sequence encodes CAITVDRASREQYF. The rearrangement uses TRBV10-3 and TRBJ2-7; 7 bases agree with TRBD1. This CDR3 comprises 14 residues. Trimming removed 7 bases from V and 7 bases from J; junction bases left unmatched: 13. In germline, CDR1 is ENHRY, CDR2 SYGVKD.

This clonotype was recorded many times. The chain carries TRBV27 and TRBJ2-7; 9 bases align to TRBD1. This CDR3 contains 14 residues. Germline V gene data show CDR1 as MNHEY and CDR2 as SMNVEV (reference sequence). V dropped 5 bases and J dropped 6; count of bases not matched to a gene: 8. CDR3 residues: CASSKTGQGREQYF. Here the CDR3 DNA reads TGTGCCAGCAGTAAGACGGGACAGGGCCGCGAGCAGTACTTC.